The entry below describes one T cell receptor (beta chain). Antigen: not known. These data originate in a study of cytomegalovirus exposure and HLA in healthy donors. The study's findings and limits: The study put some 150 TCR beta chains on its list as cytomegalovirus-associated. TCR beta V segments were, for the most part, productive about 87% or about 30% of the time in an earlier analysis.

PCR involved 60 Vbeta and 13 Jbeta primers. TCRdb keeps only in-frame clones here, not all; method: immunoSEQ multiplex PCR. In the table there are some 180,000 clones, around 74% of which are singletons. The sample was PBMCs. The sequence came from a male donor in good health and CMV-seronegative.

The chain's CDR3 is CASSTGIRSSLETQYF. The DNA of the CDR3 is TGTGCCAGTAGTACGGGGATACGCAGTTCGTTGGAGACCCAGTACTTC. V gene TRBV19 combines with J gene TRBJ2-5; TRBD2 might be the D (5 bases). Germline V gene lookup returns CDR1 LNHDA and CDR2 SQIVND (reference sequence). The CDR3 covers 16 residues. Trimming shortened V by 4 bases and J by 5 bases, and 20 bases separated the two germline ends.